This record covers a single T cell receptor beta chain. This sample was included in a study of blood T cell repertoires in COVID-19. The V gene's germline CDR1 is MDHEN and CDR2 SYDVKM. This CDR3 region has 16 residues. V was pared by 6 bases and J by 2 bases, with 17 bases between. The authors' processing: Estimates of nucleated cell counts were drawn from the amplification of reference gene primers. Using immunoSEQ multiplex PCR, the repertoire was profiled, and TCRdb retains in-frame clones only, with some absent. That table gives V, J and clone size, and the DNA gave D and trimming. The table records roughly 100,000 clones, 80% to 85% of them present only once.

This clonotype was obtained from an elderly man with acute or convalescent COVID-19. The V gene is TRBV28, the J gene TRBJ1-5; D is perhaps TRBD1 (6 bases). The sequenced material came from peripheral blood. Here the CDR3 reads CASRPRGMGGNQPQHF. The CDR3 nucleotides read TGTGCCAGCAGGCCCAGGGGAATGGGGGGCAATCAGCCCCAGCATTTT.